This TCR beta chain was sequenced during a study of T cell responses to AZD1222 COVID-19 vaccine (dated by TCRdb to the early 2020s). As for the study more broadly: Because spike-specific TCR depth and breadth did not differ between the two schedules, AZD1222 recipients who got a second dose at roughly 4 weeks were pooled with those who got a second dose at roughly 12 weeks. TCR sequencing covered fewer than 250 trial participants: 200 to 220 given two doses of AZD1222 and 26 given two doses of MenACWY control vaccine. Enrollment into the trials was organized by age into subgroups of 18-55, 56-69 and 70-plus years, and those subgroups contained roughly 160, 29 and 62 TCR-sequenced participants, respectively. Study-wide findings and limitations: Reportedly, close to half of the unique spike-specific TCRs recognized epitopes lying outside the regions that are mutated in the B.1.351 and B.1.1.7 variants. Participants were mostly white British, with more females than males. The authors suggested clonal diversity may have been underestimated. Because no samples from the day 14 peak response were available, repertoires could be characterized only after the peak T cell response. The 56-69-year group was small, and its depth increase did not reach significance, likely because of low power. Spike-specific TCR breadth and depth rose significantly after two AZD1222 doses compared with day 0 and with MenACWY recipients. Conclusions about previously exposed vaccinees are limited, since just five to seven AZD1222 recipients were seropositive for SARS-CoV-2 at baseline. The whole spike protein was spanned by vaccine-associated CD4 TCRs, and dominant responses were seen in regions 160-218 and 743-854.

Relative to germline, V is 6 bases shorter and J is 0 bases shorter, with 6 bases between their ends. From the germline V gene, CDR1 is SGDLS and CDR2 is YYNGEE. The CDR3 starts with the cysteine, ends with the phenylalanine, and has 12 residues. Only the CDR3 portion is preserved as DNA: 36 bases, with reading frame beginning at the first base. Per the publication, the time point label means: baseline before first vaccination. Vaccinee samples came from UK trials COV001 and COV002, including a single-blind randomized controlled phase 2/3 trial of AZD1222 (ChAdOx1 nCoV-19) in healthy adults. For TCRbeta chain sequencing, PBMC samples were collected from trial participants at day 0 and at day 28 after the second dose. With regard to this clone: Its antigen is not yet known. Base qualities are not provided; no much larger clone lies one nucleotide away.

The CDR3 regions of human TCRbeta chains were analyzed by immunosequencing. Regarding the original processing steps: TCRs in the repertoires were compared against a reference library of SARS-CoV-2-specific TCRs that had been generated with the MIRA antigen-specificity platform. Breadth meant the fraction of unique TCRs that were SARS-CoV-2-associated, whereas depth meant the fraction of total T cells that were SARS-CoV-2-associated. Using the MIRA data, every spike-specific TCR was mapped to the spike region that the TCR reacted to and assigned to either a CD4 or a CD8 class. Log10-transformed breadth and depth values were compared by one-way ANOVA with Sidak's multiple comparisons tests. TCRdb limited this immuneACCESS table to in-frame rearrangements with V and J called. A share of clones is missing; checked studies link under half to unresolved V genes, and the rest is unexplained. V and J calls and clone size are given by that table; D and trimming were obtained from the DNA. Counted in this sample were approximately 140,000 clones; about 93% of them appeared once. 5.1% of the sample rests with the top ten.

The chain couples TRBV9 to TRBJ1-1, with the identity of the D gene unclear. The input for sequencing was peripheral blood, taken on day 0 of AZD1222 vaccination. The clonotype originates from an adult in good health. The DNA sequence follows: TGTGCCAGCAAGGGCGTGAACACTGAAGCTTTCTTT. This yields the protein CASKGVNTEAFF.